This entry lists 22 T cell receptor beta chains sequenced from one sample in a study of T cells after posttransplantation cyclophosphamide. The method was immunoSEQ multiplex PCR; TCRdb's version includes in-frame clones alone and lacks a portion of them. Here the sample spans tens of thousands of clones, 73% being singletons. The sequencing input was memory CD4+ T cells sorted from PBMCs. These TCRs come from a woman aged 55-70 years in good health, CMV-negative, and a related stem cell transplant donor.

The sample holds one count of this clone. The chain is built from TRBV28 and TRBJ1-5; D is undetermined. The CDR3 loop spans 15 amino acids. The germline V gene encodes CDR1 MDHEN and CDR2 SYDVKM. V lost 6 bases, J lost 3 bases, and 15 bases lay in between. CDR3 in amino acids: CASRGRKESNQPQHF. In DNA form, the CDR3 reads TGTGCCAGCAGGGGGAGGAAAGAGTCCAATCAGCCCCAGCATTTT.

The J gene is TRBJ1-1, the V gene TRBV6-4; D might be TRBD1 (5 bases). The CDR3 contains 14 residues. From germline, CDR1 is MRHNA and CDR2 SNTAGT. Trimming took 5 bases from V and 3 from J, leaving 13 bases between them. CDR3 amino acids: CASSPQVGDTEAFF. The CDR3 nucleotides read TGTGCCAGCAGTCCACAGGTTGGGGACACTGAAGCTTTCTTT.

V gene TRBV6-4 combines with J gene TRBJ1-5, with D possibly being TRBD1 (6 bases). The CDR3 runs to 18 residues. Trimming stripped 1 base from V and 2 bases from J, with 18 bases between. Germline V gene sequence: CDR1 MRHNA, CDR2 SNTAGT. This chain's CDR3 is CASSDFLGGGWGNQPQHF. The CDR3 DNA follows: TGTGCCAGCAGTGACTTCCTAGGGGGGGGTTGGGGCAATCAGCCCCAGCATTTT.

As DNA, the CDR3 is TGTGCCAGTATCACCCTGAGGCCTCGAGCCACTGAAGCTTTCTTT. Translation gives CASITLRPRATEAFF. The genes are TRBV19 and TRBJ1-1; D not resolved. The germline V and J ends were trimmed by 7 bases and 4 bases, with 19 bases remaining between them. The CDR3 spans 15 residues. CDR1 and CDR2 (germline): LNHDA, SQIVND (reference sequence). Full variable domain (rest looked up from reference TRBV19 and TRBJ1-1): DGGITQSPKYLFRKEGQNVTLSCEQNLNHDAMYWYRQDPGQGLRLIYYSQIVNDFQKGDIAEGYSVSREKKESFPLTVTSAQKNPTAFYLCASITLRPRATEAFFGQGTRLTVV.

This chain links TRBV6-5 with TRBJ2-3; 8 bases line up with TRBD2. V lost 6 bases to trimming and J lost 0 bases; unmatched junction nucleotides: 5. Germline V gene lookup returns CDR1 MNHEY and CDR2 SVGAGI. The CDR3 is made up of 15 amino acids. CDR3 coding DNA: TGTGCCAGCAGGTACCGCGGGGGGAGCACAGATACGCAGTATTTT. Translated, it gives CASRYRGGSTDTQYF.

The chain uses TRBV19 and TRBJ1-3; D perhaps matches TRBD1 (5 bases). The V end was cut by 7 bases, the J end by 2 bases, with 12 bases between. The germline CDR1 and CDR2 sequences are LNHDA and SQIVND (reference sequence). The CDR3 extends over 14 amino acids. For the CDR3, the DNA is TGTGCCAGTACCACCGTCAGGGCTGGAAACACCATATATTTT. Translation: CASTTVRAGNTIYF.

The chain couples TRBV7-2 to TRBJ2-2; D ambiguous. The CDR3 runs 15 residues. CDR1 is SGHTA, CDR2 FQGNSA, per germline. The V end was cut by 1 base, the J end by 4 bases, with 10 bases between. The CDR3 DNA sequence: TGTGCCAGCAGCTTAGTTACCTGGGCCACCGGGGAGCTGTTTTTT. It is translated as CASSLVTWATGELFF.

The CDR3 sequence is CASSELANNEQFF. In DNA form, the CDR3 reads TGTGCCAGCAGTGAACTAGCTAACAATGAGCAGTTCTTC. The chain joins TRBV6-1 to TRBJ2-1, with D maybe TRBD2 (5 bases). This CDR3 region has 13 residues. The V gene's germline CDR1 is MNHNS and CDR2 SASEGT. Trimming took off 2 bases at V and 5 bases at J, with 7 bases between the two ends.

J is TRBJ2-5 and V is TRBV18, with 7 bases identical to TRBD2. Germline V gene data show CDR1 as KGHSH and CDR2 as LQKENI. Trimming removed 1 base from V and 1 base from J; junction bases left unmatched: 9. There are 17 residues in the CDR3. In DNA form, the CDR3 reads TGTGCCAGCTCACCACAGCAAGAGCTAGCGGTCCAAGAGACCCAGTACTTC. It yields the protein CASSPQQELAVQETQYF.

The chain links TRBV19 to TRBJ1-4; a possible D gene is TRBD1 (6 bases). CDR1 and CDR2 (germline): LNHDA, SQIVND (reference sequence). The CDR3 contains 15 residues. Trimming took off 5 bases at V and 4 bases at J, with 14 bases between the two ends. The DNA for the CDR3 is TGTGCCAGTAGTTTCGCAGGACAGTATAATGAAAAACTGTTTTTT. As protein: CASSFAGQYNEKLFF.

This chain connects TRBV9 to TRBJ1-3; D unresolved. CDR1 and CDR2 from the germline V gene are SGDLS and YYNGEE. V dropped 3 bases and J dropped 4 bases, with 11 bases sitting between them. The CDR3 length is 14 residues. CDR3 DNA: TGTGCCAGCAGCGGAGACACGGGGGGAAACACCATATATTTT. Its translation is CASSGDTGGNTIYF.

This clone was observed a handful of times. The CDR3 sequence: CASSLATDFEAFF. In nucleotides, the CDR3 is TGTGCCAGCAGCTTAGCGACTGACTTTGAAGCTTTCTTT. The rearrangement links TRBV7-2 to TRBJ1-1; D call uncertain. This CDR3 is 13 amino acids long. Per germline, CDR1 SGHTA and CDR2 FQGNSA. Deletions cut 0 bases from V and 7 bases from J, with 9 bases between.

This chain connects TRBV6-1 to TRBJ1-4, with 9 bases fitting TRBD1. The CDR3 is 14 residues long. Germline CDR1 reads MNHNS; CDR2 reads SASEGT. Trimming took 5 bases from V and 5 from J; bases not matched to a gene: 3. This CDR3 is CASSKDRGNEKLFF. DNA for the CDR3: TGTGCCAGCAGTAAGGACAGGGGAAATGAAAAACTGTTTTTT.

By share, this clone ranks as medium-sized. The CDR3 spells CASPGASGSRYEQYF. The CDR3 DNA sequence: TGTGCATCCCCCGGGGCTAGCGGGAGCAGGTACGAGCAGTACTTC. The chain joins TRBV6-4 to TRBJ2-7; 10 bases fit TRBD2. The CDR3 sequence is 15 residues long. The germline CDR1 and CDR2 sequences are MRHNA and SNTAGT.

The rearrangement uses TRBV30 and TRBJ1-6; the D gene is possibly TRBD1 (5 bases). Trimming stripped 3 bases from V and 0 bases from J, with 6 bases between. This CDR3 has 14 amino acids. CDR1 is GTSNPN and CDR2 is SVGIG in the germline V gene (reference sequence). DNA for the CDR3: TGTGCCTGGAGGCAGGGCTCCTATAATTCACCCCTCCACTTT. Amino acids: CAWRQGSYNSPLHF.

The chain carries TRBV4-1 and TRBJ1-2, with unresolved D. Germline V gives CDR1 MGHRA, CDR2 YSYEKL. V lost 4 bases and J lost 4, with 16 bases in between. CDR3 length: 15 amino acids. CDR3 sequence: CASSRDTSWSYGYTF. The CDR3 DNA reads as TGCGCCAGCAGCCGAGACACCTCCTGGAGCTATGGCTACACCTTC.

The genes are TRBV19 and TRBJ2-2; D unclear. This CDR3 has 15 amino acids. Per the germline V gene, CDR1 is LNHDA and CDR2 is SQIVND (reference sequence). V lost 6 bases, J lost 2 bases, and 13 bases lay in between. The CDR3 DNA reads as TGTGCCAGTAGCGAGTCCCGTATAAACACCGGGGAGCTGTTTTTT. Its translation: CASSESRINTGELFF.

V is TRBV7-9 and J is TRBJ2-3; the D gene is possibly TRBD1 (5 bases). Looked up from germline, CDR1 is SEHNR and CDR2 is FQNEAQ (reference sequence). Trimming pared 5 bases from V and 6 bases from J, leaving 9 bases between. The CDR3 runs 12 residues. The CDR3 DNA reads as TGTGCCAGCAGCCCCACAGGTGATACGCAGTATTTT. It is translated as CASSPTGDTQYF.

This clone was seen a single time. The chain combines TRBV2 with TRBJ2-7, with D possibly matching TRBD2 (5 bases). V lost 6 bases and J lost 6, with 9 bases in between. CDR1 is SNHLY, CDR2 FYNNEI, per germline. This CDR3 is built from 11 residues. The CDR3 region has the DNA TGTGCCAGCAGGTGGGGAGTCGAGCAGTACTTC. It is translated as CASRWGVEQYF.

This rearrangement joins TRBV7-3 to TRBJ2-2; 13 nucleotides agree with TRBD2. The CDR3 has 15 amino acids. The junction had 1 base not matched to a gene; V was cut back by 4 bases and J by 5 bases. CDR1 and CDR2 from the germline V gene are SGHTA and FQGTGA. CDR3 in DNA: TGTGCCAGCAGCTCGGGACTAGCGGGAACCGGGGAGCTGTTTTTT. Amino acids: CASSSGLAGTGELFF.

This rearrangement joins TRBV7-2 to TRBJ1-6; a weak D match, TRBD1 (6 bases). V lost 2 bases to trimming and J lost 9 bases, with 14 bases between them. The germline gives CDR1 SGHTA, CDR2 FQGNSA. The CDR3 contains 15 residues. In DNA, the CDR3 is TGTGCCAGCAGCTTAACGCGGGAGGGGGTTTCACCCCTCCACTTT. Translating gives CASSLTREGVSPLHF.

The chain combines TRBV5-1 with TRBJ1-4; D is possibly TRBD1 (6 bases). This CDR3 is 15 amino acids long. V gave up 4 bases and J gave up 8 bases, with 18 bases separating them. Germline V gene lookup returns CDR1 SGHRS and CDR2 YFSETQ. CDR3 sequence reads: CASSPLDSRWEKLFF. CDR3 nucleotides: TGCGCCAGCAGCCCACTGGACAGCCGGTGGGAAAAACTGTTTTTT.